Listed below are T cell receptor beta chains from one sample, sequenced in a study of blood T cell repertoires in COVID-19. Method: immunoSEQ multiplex PCR; TCRdb's copy keeps in-frame clones and lacks some. The top ten hold about 1.9% of the sample, which has 230,000 or so clones, less than 90% seen once. Material: peripheral blood. These receptors were collected from a man between 35 and 55 years old with active or convalescent COVID-19. CDR3s include the opening cysteine and the closing phenylalanine or tryptophan. Fields, in order: D gene, V gene, J gene, clone size, CDR3 DNA, CDR3 protein. A D gene is named only where the DNA matches it firmly. Expanded clones are given a class, and other clones once, few, many or no size at all.

d_gene: NA; v_gene: TRBV29-1; j_gene: TRBJ1-1; abundance: few; CDR3nt: TGCAGCCACGGGGTGGGCCAACGAGCTTTCTTT; CDR3aa: CSHGVGQRAFF
d_gene: NA; v_gene: TRBV5-1; j_gene: TRBJ2-3; abundance: NA; CDR3nt: TGCGCCAGCAGCCAGGGTCCAGCCAGAGATACGCAGTATTTT; CDR3aa: CASSQGPARDTQYF
d_gene: TRBD1; v_gene: TRBV2; j_gene: TRBJ1-5; abundance: NA; CDR3nt: TGTGCCAGCAGAGCCGGGACAGGGAAAAATCAGCCCCAGCATTTT; CDR3aa: CASRAGTGKNQPQHF
d_gene: TRBD1; v_gene: TRBV29-1; j_gene: TRBJ1-5; abundance: NA; CDR3nt: TGCAGCGTGTCCGGGACAGGGGCTCAGCCCCAGCATTTT; CDR3aa: CSVSGTGAQPQHF
d_gene: NA; v_gene: TRBV7-9; j_gene: TRBJ1-3; abundance: once; CDR3nt: TGTGCCAGCAGCTTAGTACGCAGTGGAAACACCATATATTTT; CDR3aa: CASSLVRSGNTIYF
d_gene: NA; v_gene: TRBV5-4; j_gene: TRBJ2-7; abundance: NA; CDR3nt: TGTGCCAGCAGCTTGGGTGGAGCGGGCCCCTGGTACGAGCAGTACTTC; CDR3aa: CASSLGGAGPWYEQYF
d_gene: NA; v_gene: TRBV14; j_gene: TRBJ1-3; abundance: NA; CDR3nt: TGTGCCAGCAGCCAAGTTTACTCTGGAAACACCATATATTTT; CDR3aa: CASSQVYSGNTIYF
d_gene: NA; v_gene: TRBV7-9; j_gene: TRBJ2-2; abundance: NA; CDR3nt: TGTGCCAGCAGCTCCCAAACGAACACCGGGGAGCTGTTTTTT; CDR3aa: CASSSQTNTGELFF
d_gene: NA; v_gene: TRBV18; j_gene: TRBJ1-2; abundance: NA; CDR3nt: TGTGCCAGCTCACGAACAGAAATTACAGAGGGCTACACCTTC; CDR3aa: CASSRTEITEGYTF
d_gene: NA; v_gene: TRBV3-1/TRBV3-2; j_gene: TRBJ1-3; abundance: few; CDR3nt: TGTGCCAGCAGCCCCAAGAGGGGAAACACCATATATTTT; CDR3aa: CASSPKRGNTIYF
d_gene: TRBD1; v_gene: TRBV5-1; j_gene: TRBJ1-6; abundance: NA; CDR3nt: TGCGCCAGCAGCCCGGGACAGAACCGTAATTCACCCCTCCACTTT; CDR3aa: CASSPGQNRNSPLHF
d_gene: NA; v_gene: TRBV5-1; j_gene: TRBJ2-2; abundance: NA; CDR3nt: TGCGCCAGCAGCCCAGGGGTTTGGACCGGGGAGCTGTTTTTT; CDR3aa: CASSPGVWTGELFF
d_gene: TRBD1; v_gene: TRBV28; j_gene: TRBJ1-1; abundance: NA; CDR3nt: TGTGCCAGCAGAGCCCCGGGACAGGGGGCTGAAGCTTTCTTT; CDR3aa: CASRAPGQGAEAFF
d_gene: TRBD1; v_gene: TRBV9; j_gene: TRBJ1-2; abundance: NA; CDR3nt: TGTGCCAGCAGCACCCAAGGGGGCGCTAGCTATGGCTACACCTTC; CDR3aa: CASSTQGGASYGYTF